This T cell receptor beta chain was retrieved from a study of blood T cell repertoires in COVID-19. Study information: The United States, Italy and Spain supplied acute and convalescent COVID-19 samples.

Germline trimming cut 6 bases from V and 6 bases from J; bases unmatched to any gene: 7. The germline V gene has CDR1 WNHNN and CDR2 SYGVQD (reference sequence). The CDR3 consists of 14 residues. Methods used by the authors: Estimation of nucleated cell counts relied on the amplification of reference gene primers. The assay was immunoSEQ multiplex PCR, and TCRdb's table has in-frame clones only and misses some. V, J and clone size derive from that table, while D and trimming were established from the DNA sequence. The sample lists under 95,000 clones, 85% to 95% occurring once. The chain links TRBV10-1 to TRBJ2-1, with 8 bases matching TRBD2. The sample comprised peripheral blood. The TCR was taken from a woman aged 45-65 years in a cohort sampled during active COVID-19. The CDR3 DNA sequence: TGCGCCAGCAGCCTCGGGACTAGGATCAATGAGCAGTTCTTC. It is translated as CASSLGTRINEQFF.